This T cell receptor (beta chain) was found in a study of T cells expressing NK-cell markers (dated by TCRdb to the early 2020s). Broadly, across the study: Fewer than ten donors provided sorted CD3+CD56+NKG2C+, CD3+CD56+NKG2C- and CD3+CD56-NKG2C+ T-cell subsets, whose TCR beta-chain repertoires were profiled. Libraries were sequenced as 2 x 150 bp reads on Illumina HiSeq 2000/2500, MiSeq or NextSeq. Among the eight sequenced donors, only one was HCMV-seronegative, while the other seven were HCMV-seropositive. The study sequenced eight donors, all healthy volunteers chosen at random: three men and five women.

As concerns this clonotype: Its antigen is currently not known.

TCRdb lists the instrument as Illumina HiSeq 2000. TCR beta cDNA libraries were made by 5'RACE template switching that added a universal primer site and unique molecular identifiers. cDNA synthesis was primed from the TCR beta constant segment and was followed by two successive PCR amplification steps. The published analysis was carried out like this. MIGEC handled demultiplexing of the reads and grouping by UMI, while MiTCR was used to assemble and quantify clonotypes. To exclude erroneous sequences, any TCR cDNA sequence not supported by at least two reads was discarded. Downstream repertoire analysis used the tcR package, and clonotypes were matched across fractions by CDR3 nucleotide sequence plus V segment. VDJmatch was used to annotate antigen specificity against VDJdb, with one amino acid substitution in CDR3 allowed. TCRdb reprocessed the reads and lists each CDR3 protein sequence as a single entry, with no DNA. TCRdb, rather than the study authors, made the V and J calls. Per the sample table, the count is 200,000 to 300,000 distinct CDR3 sequences. The biggest ten clones account for roughly 4.2% of the sample.

There are 16 amino acids in the CDR3, from cysteine to phenylalanine inclusive. The record lacks a DNA sequence. Looking up the germline V gene yields CDR1 SGHTA and CDR2 FQGNSA. HCMV-specific IgG was detected in serum with a commercial ELISA kit to determine HCMV serostatus. Peripheral blood mononuclear cells were isolated from blood by Ficoll density gradient centrifugation. Here is what the overall study found, with its caveats: Whether the expanded NKG2C-expressing T cell clones were specific for HCMV antigens was left unclear. For six donors, the dominant CD3+CD56+NKG2C+ clonotypes were among the top 10 CD8+ clonotypes and accounted for about 1.0-7.0% of CD8+ T cells. Those dominant clonotypes were again the most abundant among CD3+CD56-NKG2C+ cells in a handful of donors, at about 25-65%.

Sequenced material: blood T cells: a sorted CD56 or NKG2C T cell subset, CD4+ or CD8+ T cells, or bulk PBMC T cells (not recorded which). The sequence derives from a woman between 18 and 75 years old in good health. The rearranged chain carries TRBV7-2 and TRBJ2-5; TCRdb's assignment of TRBD2 cannot be checked, as there is no DNA. The CDR3 protein sequence reads: CASSLAGLAGQETQYF.